This TCR beta chain was identified in a study of CD8+ T cells in alopecia areata. Extracted from the samples, RNA was reverse transcribed into cDNA to serve as the sequencing template. The table came from immunoSEQ multiplex PCR; TCRdb's copy has only in-frame clones and leaves some out. The table shows 250,000 or so clones, with 67% occurring only once. This sequence originates from a human donor with alopecia areata. The material sequenced was CD4+ T cells sorted from blood, taken at week 0.

In DNA, the CDR3 is TGTGCCAGCGGAGAGGGAGGGTATGGCTACACCTTC. This sequence encodes CASGEGGYGYTF. V usage is TRBV6-5 and J usage is TRBJ1-2; D remains ambiguous. CDR3 length: 12 amino acids. Germline V gene data show CDR1 as MNHEY and CDR2 as SVGAGI. Trimming took 8 bases from V and 5 from J, leaving 12 bases between them.